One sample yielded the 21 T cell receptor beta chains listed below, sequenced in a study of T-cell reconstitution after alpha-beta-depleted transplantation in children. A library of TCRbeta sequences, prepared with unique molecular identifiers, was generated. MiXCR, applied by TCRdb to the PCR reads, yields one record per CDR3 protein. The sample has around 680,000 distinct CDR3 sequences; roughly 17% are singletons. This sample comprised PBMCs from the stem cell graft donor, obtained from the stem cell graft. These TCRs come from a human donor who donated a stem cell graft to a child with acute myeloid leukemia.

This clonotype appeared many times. The CDR3 is CAILRTGNTEAFF. The CDR3 nucleotides are TGTGCCATTCTTCGGACAGGTAACACTGAAGCTTTCTTT. V and J are TRBV12-3 or TRBV12-4 and TRBJ1-1, with 7 bases identical to TRBD1. The CDR3 sequence is 13 residues long. V trimming: 10 bases; J trimming: 2 bases; junction bases outside the gene matches: 7.

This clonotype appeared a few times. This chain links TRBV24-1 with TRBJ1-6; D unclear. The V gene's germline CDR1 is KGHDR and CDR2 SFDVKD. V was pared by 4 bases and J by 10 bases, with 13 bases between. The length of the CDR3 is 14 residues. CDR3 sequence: CATSDDVVGSPLHF. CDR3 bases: TGTGCCACCAGTGACGACGTTGTGGGATCACCCCTCCACTTT.

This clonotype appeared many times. Written as DNA, the CDR3 is TGCAGTGCTCTAGCGGGGGGGCAGGGGGAGCTGTTTTTT. Translation: CSALAGGQGELFF. The chain joins TRBV20-1 to TRBJ2-2, with 12 bases fitting TRBD2. The CDR3 extends over 13 amino acids. Germline trimming cut 5 bases from V and 8 bases from J; bases unmatched to any gene: 3. CDR1 is DFQATT, CDR2 SNEGSKA, per germline (reference sequence).

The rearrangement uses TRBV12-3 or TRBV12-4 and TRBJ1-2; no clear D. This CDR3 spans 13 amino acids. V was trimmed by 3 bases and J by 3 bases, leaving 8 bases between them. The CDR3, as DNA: TGTGCCAGCAGTTTGGTAGAGGACTATGGCTACACCTTC. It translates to CASSLVEDYGYTF.

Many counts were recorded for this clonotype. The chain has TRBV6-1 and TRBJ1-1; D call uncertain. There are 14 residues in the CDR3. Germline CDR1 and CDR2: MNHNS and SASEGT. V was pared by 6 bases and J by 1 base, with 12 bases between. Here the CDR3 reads CASSPDGRNTEAFF. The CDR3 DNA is TGTGCCAGCAGCCCGGACGGACGGAACACTGAAGCTTTCTTT.

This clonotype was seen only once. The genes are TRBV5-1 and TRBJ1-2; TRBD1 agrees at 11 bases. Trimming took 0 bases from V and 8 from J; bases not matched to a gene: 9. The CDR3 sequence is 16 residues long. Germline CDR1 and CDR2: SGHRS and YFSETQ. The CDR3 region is CASSLAPGQGVSGYTF. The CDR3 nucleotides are TGCGCCAGCAGCTTGGCCCCGGGACAGGGGGTTTCGGGCTACACCTTC.

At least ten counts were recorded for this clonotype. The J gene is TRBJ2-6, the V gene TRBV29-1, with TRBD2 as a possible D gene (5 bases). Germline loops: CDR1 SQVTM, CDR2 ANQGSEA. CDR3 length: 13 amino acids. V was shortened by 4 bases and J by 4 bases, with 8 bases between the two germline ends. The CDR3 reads CSVAGFGANVLTF. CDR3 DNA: TGCAGCGTTGCGGGGTTCGGGGCCAACGTCCTGACTTTC.

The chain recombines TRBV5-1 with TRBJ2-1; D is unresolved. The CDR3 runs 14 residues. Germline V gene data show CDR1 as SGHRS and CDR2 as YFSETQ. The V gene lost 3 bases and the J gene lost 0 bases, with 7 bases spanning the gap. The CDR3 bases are TGCGCCAGCAGCTCCTTTGGCTCCTACAATGAGCAGTTCTTC. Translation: CASSSFGSYNEQFF. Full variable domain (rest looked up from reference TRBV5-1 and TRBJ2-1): KAGVTQTPRYLIKTRGQQVTLSCSPISGHRSVSWYQQTPGQGLQFLFEYFSETQRNKGNFPGRFSGRQFSNSRSEMNVSTLELGDSALYLCASSSFGSYNEQFFGPGTRLTVL.

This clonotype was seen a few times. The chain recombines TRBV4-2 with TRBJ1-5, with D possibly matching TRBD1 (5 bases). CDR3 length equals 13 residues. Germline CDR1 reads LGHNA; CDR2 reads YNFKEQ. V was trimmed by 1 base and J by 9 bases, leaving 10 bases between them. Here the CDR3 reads CASSQVAQGPQHF. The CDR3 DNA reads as TGTGCCAGCAGCCAAGTGGCCCAGGGGCCCCAGCATTTT.

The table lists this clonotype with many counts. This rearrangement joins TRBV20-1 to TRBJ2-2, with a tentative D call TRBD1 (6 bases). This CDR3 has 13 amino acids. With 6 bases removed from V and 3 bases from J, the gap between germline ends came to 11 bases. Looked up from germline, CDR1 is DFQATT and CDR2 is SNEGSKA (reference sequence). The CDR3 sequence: CSAPHRDTGELFF. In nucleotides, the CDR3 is TGCAGTGCCCCACACAGGGACACCGGGGAGCTGTTTTTT.

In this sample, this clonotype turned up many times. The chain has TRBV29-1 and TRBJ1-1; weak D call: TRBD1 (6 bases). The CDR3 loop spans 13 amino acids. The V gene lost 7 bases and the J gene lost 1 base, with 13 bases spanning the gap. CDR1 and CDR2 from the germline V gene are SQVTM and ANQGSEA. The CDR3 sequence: CSARQVANTEAFF. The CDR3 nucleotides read TGCAGCGCCCGACAGGTAGCGAACACTGAAGCTTTCTTT.

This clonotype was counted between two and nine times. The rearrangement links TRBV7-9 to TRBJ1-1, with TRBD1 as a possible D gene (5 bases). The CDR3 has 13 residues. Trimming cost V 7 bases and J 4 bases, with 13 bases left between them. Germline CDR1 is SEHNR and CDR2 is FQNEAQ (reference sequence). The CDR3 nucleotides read TGTGCCAGCATCCAGGGATCAGGCACTGAAGCTTTCTTT. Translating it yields CASIQGSGTEAFF. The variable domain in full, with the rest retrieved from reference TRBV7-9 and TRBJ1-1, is DTGVSQNPRHKITKRGQNVTFRCDPISEHNRLYWYRQTLGQGPEFLTYFQNEAQLEKSRLLSDRFSAERPKGSFSTLEIQRTEQGDSAMYLCASIQGSGTEAFFGQGTRLTVV.

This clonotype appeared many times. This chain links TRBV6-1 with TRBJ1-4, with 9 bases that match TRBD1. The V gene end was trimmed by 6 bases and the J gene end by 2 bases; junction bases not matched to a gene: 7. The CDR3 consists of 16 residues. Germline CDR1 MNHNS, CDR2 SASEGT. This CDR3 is CASRQGQGRTNEKLFF. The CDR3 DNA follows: TGTGCCAGCAGACAAGGACAGGGGCGGACTAATGAAAAACTGTTTTTT.

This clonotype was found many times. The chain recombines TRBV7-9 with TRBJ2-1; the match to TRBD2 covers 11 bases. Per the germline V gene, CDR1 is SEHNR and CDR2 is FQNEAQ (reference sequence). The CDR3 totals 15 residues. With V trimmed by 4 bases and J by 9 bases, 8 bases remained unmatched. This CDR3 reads CASSSFSGGASEQFF. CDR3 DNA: TGTGCCAGCAGCTCCTTTAGCGGGGGGGCAAGTGAGCAGTTCTTC. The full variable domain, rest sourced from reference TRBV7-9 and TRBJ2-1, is DTGVSQNPRHKITKRGQNVTFRCDPISEHNRLYWYRQTLGQGPEFLTYFQNEAQLEKSRLLSDRFSAERPKGSFSTLEIQRTEQGDSAMYLCASSSFSGGASEQFFGPGTRLTVL.

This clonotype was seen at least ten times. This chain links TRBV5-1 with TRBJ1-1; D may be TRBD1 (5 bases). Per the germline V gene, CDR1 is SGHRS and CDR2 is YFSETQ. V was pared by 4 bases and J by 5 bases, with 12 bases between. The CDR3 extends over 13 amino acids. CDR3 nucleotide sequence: TGCGCCAGCAGCCCCCAGGGAAAGACTGAAGCTTTCTTT. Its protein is CASSPQGKTEAFF.

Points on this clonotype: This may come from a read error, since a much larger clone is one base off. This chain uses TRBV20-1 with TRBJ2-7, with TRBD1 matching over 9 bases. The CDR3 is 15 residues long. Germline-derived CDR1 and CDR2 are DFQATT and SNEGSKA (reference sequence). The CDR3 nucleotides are TGCTGTGCGGGTAGGACAGGGGACGGCTCCTACGAGCAGTACTTC. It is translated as CCAGRTGDGSYEQYF.

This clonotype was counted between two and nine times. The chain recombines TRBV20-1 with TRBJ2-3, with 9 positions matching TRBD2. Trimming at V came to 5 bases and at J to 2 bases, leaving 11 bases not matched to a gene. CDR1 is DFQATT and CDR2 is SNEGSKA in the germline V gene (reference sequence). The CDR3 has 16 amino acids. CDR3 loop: CSAGEIIAGATDTQYF. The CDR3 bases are TGCAGTGCTGGGGAGATAATAGCGGGGGCCACAGATACGCAGTATTTT.

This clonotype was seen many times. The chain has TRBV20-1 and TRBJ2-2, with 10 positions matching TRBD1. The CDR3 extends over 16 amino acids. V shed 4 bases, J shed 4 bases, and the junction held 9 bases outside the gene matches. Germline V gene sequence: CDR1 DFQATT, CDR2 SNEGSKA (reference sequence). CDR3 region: CSATRRDRGVTGELFF. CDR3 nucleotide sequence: TGCAGTGCTACCCGCCGGGACAGGGGCGTCACCGGGGAGCTGTTTTTT.

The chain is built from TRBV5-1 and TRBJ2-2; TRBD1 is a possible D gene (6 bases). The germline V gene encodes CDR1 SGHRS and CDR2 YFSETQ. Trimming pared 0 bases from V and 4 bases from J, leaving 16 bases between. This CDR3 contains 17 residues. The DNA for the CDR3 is TGCGCCAGCAGCTTGGCCTCAGGGGCGAGGGGCACCGGGGAGCTGTTTTTT. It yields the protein CASSLASGARGTGELFF.

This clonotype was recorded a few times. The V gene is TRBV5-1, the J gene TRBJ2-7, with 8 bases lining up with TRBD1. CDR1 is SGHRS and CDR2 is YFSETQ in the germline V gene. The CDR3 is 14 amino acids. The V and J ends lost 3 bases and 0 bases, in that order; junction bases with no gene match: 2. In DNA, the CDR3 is TGCGCCAGCAGCTGGGACAGGCCCTCCTACGAGCAGTACTTC. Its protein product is CASSWDRPSYEQYF.

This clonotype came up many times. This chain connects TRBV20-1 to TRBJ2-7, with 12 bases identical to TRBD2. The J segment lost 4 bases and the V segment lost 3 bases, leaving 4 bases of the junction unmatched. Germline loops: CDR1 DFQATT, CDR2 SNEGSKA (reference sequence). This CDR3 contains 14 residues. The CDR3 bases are TGCAGTGCTAGGAGACTAGCGGGGGCGTACGAGCAGTACGTC. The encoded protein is CSARRLAGAYEQYV.